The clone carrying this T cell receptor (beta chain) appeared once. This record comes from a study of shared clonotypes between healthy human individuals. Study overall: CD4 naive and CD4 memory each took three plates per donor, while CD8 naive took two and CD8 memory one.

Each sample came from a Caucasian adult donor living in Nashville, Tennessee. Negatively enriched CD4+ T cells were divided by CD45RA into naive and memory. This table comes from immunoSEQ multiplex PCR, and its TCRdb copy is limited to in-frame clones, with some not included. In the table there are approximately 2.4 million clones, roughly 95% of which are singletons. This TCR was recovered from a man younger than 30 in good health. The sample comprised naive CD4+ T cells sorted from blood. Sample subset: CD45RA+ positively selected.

Here the CDR3 reads CASSMTGAPDTQYF. The DNA for the CDR3 is TGTGCCAGCAGTATGACAGGGGCCCCAGATACGCAGTATTTT. The J gene is TRBJ2-3, the V gene TRBV6-1; 8 nucleotides align to TRBD1. CDR1 is MNHNS, CDR2 SASEGT, per germline. J gave up 4 bases and V 5 bases, and 5 bases lay outside the gene matches. CDR3 length: 14 amino acids.